This T cell receptor (beta chain) was found in a study of siplizumab effects on memory and regulatory T cells. General study findings and limits: Unstimulated subset assignment was obtained for only a minor fraction of alloreactive clones. Siplizumab significantly lowered the alloreactive sequences that could be traced to unstimulated CD4+ memory cells. Apparently more diverse than memory cells, naive T cells also seemed major alloresponse contributors.

Worth noting for this clone: The antigen is unknown.

The method was immunoSEQ multiplex PCR; TCRdb's version includes in-frame clones alone and lacks a portion of them. The table records 75,000 to 100,000 clones, roughly 94% of them present only once. The V gene lost 3 bases and the J gene lost 8 bases, with 13 bases spanning the gap. The CDR3 totals 13 residues. Germline V gene lookup returns CDR1 WNHNN and CDR2 SYGVQD (reference sequence). This chain connects TRBV10-1 to TRBJ1-2, with TRBD1 as a possible D gene (5 bases). Sequencing used non-Treg CD4+ T cells sorted from blood. This receptor was obtained from a human donor in good health. This CDR3 is CASSDAQGFGYTF. The CDR3 DNA follows: TGCGCCAGCAGTGACGCCCAGGGATTCGGCTACACCTTC.